The rows below give T cell receptor beta chains drawn from one sample of a study of beta chain features in type 1 diabetes. The assay was immunoSEQ multiplex PCR, and TCRdb's table has in-frame clones only and misses some. The sample comprises roughly 700,000 clones, around 15% of which are singletons, and less than 0.025% rests with the top ten. Sample: naive CD4+ T cells from blood. Receptors originate from a man between 18 and 29 years old with type 1 diabetes. Both conserved end residues are part of each CDR3. D genes are given only for firm matches.

d_call	v_call	j_call	cdr3_aa
TRBD2	TRBV30	TRBJ2-5	CAWQVAGTTVAQYF
-	TRBV25-1	TRBJ1-5	CASSGGTSPHQPQHF
-	TRBV10-1	TRBJ2-7	CASSHGQPGTGEQYF
-	TRBV19	TRBJ2-2	CASSIRHGELFF
-	TRBV21-1	TRBJ2-4	CASSKSKTSGKNIQYF
TRBD1	TRBV5-1	TRBJ1-1	CASSPGVGTGENTEAFF
-	TRBV5-6	TRBJ1-4	CASSPQGPNEKLFF
-	TRBV11-2	TRBJ1-2	CASSLLSATSYGYTF
-	TRBV27	TRBJ2-3	CASSTATSTDTQYF
TRBD1	TRBV19	TRBJ2-1	CASRSPGTGMNEQFF
-	TRBV5-6	TRBJ2-7	CASSLPAVPTWRF
-	TRBV25-1	TRBJ1-1	CASSESTLNPNTEAFF
-	TRBV29-1	TRBJ1-2	CSVKAPGIYTNYGYTF
-	TRBV15	TRBJ1-1	CATSRADFSITEAFF
-	TRBV7-9	TRBJ2-5	CASSRVGSIETQYF
TRBD1	TRBV29-1	TRBJ1-5	CSVGQASNQPQHF
TRBD1	TRBV7-9	TRBJ2-5	CASSLGQGFRQETQYF
-	TRBV9	TRBJ1-1	CASSVTAEGRMNTEAFF
-	TRBV19	TRBJ2-1	CASSFVRTSPGAEQFF
-	TRBV20-1	TRBJ1-2	CSAGGNGYTF
TRBD1	TRBV5-1	TRBJ1-1	CASSLTGAGTEAFF
-	TRBV10-3	TRBJ1-2	CAITSGGGNYGYTF
-	TRBV29-1	TRBJ2-7	CSVGGSGCYEQYF
TRBD1	TRBV5-1	TRBJ1-2	CASSILGQDGYTF
-	TRBV5-6	TRBJ2-7	CASSYSGMQYF
TRBD1	TRBV5-1	TRBJ1-2	CASSSGQGGFYGYTF
TRBD1	TRBV5-4	TRBJ1-5	CASSPGTGARNQPQHF
TRBD1	TRBV7-6	TRBJ1-1	CASTRDRVDAEAFF